These 28 T cell receptor beta chains were sequenced from one sample in a study of blood T cells in healthy people across ages. The second PCR ran 7 to 11 cycles with a sample-barcoded 5' primer and J-beta primers. TCRdb processed the 5' RACE reads anew with MiXCR; each CDR3 protein has one entry. The sample has fewer than 1.5 million distinct CDR3 sequences, around two fifths seen once. Sequencing input: blood. The source is a woman aged 18 to 35 in good health.

This clonotype was seen more than once but under ten times. The chain couples TRBV9 to TRBJ1-2; no reliable D call. CDR1 SGDLS and CDR2 YYNGEE come from the germline V gene. This CDR3 region has 17 residues. The V gene lost 0 bases and the J gene lost 0 bases, with 15 bases spanning the gap. CDR3 DNA: TGTGCCAGCAGCGTAGCTCAGACTCCTATGGCTAACTATGGCTACACCTTC. As protein: CASSVAQTPMANYGYTF.

In this sample, this clonotype turned up many times. The V gene is TRBV29-1, the J gene TRBJ2-3; maybe TRBD1 (6 bases). Trimming took off 2 bases at V and 4 bases at J, with 10 bases between the two ends. CDR1 and CDR2 from the germline V gene are SQVTM and ANQGSEA. This CDR3 is built from 13 residues. The CDR3 here is CSVERGKADTQYF. The CDR3 bases are TGCAGCGTTGAAAGGGGGAAGGCAGATACGCAGTATTTT.

The chain uses TRBV5-1 and TRBJ1-1, with D hard to call. Looked up from germline, CDR1 is SGHRS and CDR2 is YFSETQ. The CDR3 loop spans 14 amino acids. V lost 2 bases and J lost 1, with 9 bases in between. CDR3 in amino acids: CASSLRAWNTEAFF. The CDR3 bases are TGCGCCAGCAGCTTAAGGGCTTGGAACACTGAAGCTTTCTTT.

This clonotype was seen a few times. The V call is TRBV4-2, the J call TRBJ1-6; D not resolved. The germline CDR1 and CDR2 sequences are LGHNA and YNFKEQ. This CDR3 contains 16 residues. Trimming cost V 1 base and J 11 bases, with 18 bases left between them. CDR3 protein: CASSQVSGDPRTPLHF. The CDR3 region has the DNA TGTGCCAGCAGCCAAGTCTCGGGTGACCCCCGGACACCCCTCCACTTT.

This clonotype turned up a few times. V and J are TRBV5-1 and TRBJ2-1; perhaps TRBD1 as D (5 bases). The CDR3 has 13 residues. Trimming shortened V by 3 bases and J by 12 bases, and 16 bases separated the two germline ends. Germline V gives CDR1 SGHRS, CDR2 YFSETQ. CDR3 sequence (DNA): TGCGCCAGCAGCTCCCCCGGCGGACATGGGCAGTTCTTC. Protein: CASSSPGGHGQFF.

Ten or more counts support this clonotype. The V call is TRBV29-1, the J call TRBJ2-7; D is possibly TRBD2 (6 bases). The germline V and J ends were trimmed by 2 bases and 2 bases, with 13 bases remaining between them. This CDR3 comprises 14 residues. The germline V gene has CDR1 SQVTM and CDR2 ANQGSEA. The CDR3 DNA reads as TGCAGCGTTGAACCCACGGGGGAAACCTACGAGCAGTACTTC. Amino acids: CSVEPTGETYEQYF.

The genes are TRBV28 and TRBJ2-1, with 7 positions matching TRBD1. The better agreement between TRBJ2-7 and the DNA end casts doubt on the J call. CDR1 MDHEN and CDR2 SYDVKM come from the germline V gene. The CDR3 has 15 amino acids. This chain's CDR3 is CASSTGQRSSYEQYF. DNA for the CDR3: TGTGCCAGCAGCACGGGACAGCGATCCTCCTACGAGCAGTACTTC.

The genes are TRBV5-1 and TRBJ2-1; TRBD2 matches at 10 bases. Germline CDR1 SGHRS, CDR2 YFSETQ. With 0 bases clipped from V and 10 bases from J, the junction kept 7 bases outside the gene matches. This CDR3 region has 15 residues. The CDR3 sequence: CASSLGLAGEGEQFF. CDR3 nucleotide sequence: TGCGCCAGCAGCTTGGGGCTAGCGGGAGAAGGAGAGCAGTTCTTC. The complete variable domain, with remaining parts taken from reference TRBV5-1 and TRBJ2-1, reads KAGVTQTPRYLIKTRGQQVTLSCSPISGHRSVSWYQQTPGQGLQFLFEYFSETQRNKGNFPGRFSGRQFSNSRSEMNVSTLELGDSALYLCASSLGLAGEGEQFFGPGTRLTVL.

The chain combines TRBV3-1 with TRBJ2-3, with no clear D. Between the trimmed V and J ends, which lost 0 bases and 4 bases, there was a span of 14 bases. In germline, CDR1 is LGHDT, CDR2 YNNKEL (reference sequence). This CDR3 spans 16 amino acids. The CDR3: CASSQDMSRGADTQYF. In nucleotides, the CDR3 is TGTGCCAGCAGCCAAGATATGAGTCGCGGTGCAGATACGCAGTATTTT.

The rearrangement links TRBV29-1 to TRBJ2-4; TRBD1 aligns across 9 bases. The CDR3 sequence is 17 residues long. Germline values: CDR1 SQVTM, CDR2 ANQGSEA. V lost 7 bases, J lost 13 bases, and 26 bases stayed unmatched. The CDR3 protein is CSAYRKGRDRVENEQYF. CDR3 sequence (DNA): TGCAGCGCTTATAGGAAAGGCCGGGACAGGGTCGAGAATGAGCAGTACTTC.

Only a few counts were recorded for this clonotype. V gene TRBV15 combines with J gene TRBJ2-3, with 7 bases fitting TRBD1. Germline V gives CDR1 LNHNV, CDR2 YYDKDF (reference sequence). Trimming cost V 3 bases and J 2 bases; bases outside gene matches: 5. CDR3 length equals 15 residues. As DNA, the CDR3 is TGTGCCACCAGCAGGGTGACAGGGTTCACAGATACGCAGTATTTT. It specifies CATSRVTGFTDTQYF.

A few counts support this clonotype. The CDR3 spells CASRVTSLHEQYF. CDR3 sequence (DNA): TGTGCCAGCAGGGTGACTAGTCTCCACGAGCAGTACTTC. This chain connects TRBV5-6 to TRBJ2-4, with D possibly being TRBD2 (6 bases). The end of the DNA aligns better with TRBJ2-7, so the J call may be wrong. Germline loops: CDR1 SGHDT, CDR2 YYEEEE. The length of the CDR3 is 13 residues.

The chain recombines TRBV5-1 with TRBJ1-3; 8 nucleotides agree with TRBD1. The CDR3 has 15 amino acids. Germline assignment: CDR1 SGHRS and CDR2 YFSETQ. The junction had 5 bases not matched to a gene; V was cut back by 3 bases and J by 3 bases. The CDR3 here is CASSSTGGSGNTIYF. The CDR3 DNA is TGCGCCAGCAGCTCCACAGGGGGGAGTGGAAACACCATATATTTT.

This chain links TRBV12-3 or TRBV12-4 with TRBJ1-2; 8 bases map to TRBD1. V was pared by 3 bases and J by 10 bases, with 4 bases of the junction left unmatched. This CDR3 is built from 12 residues. CDR3: CASSFGTGLYTF. CDR3 bases: TGTGCCAGCAGTTTCGGGACAGGCCTCTACACCTTC.

This clonotype was observed a handful of times. The chain joins TRBV6-6 to TRBJ2-5, with no clear D. CDR1 is MNHNY and CDR2 is SVGAGI in the germline V gene (reference sequence). The length of the CDR3 is 17 residues. V lost 2 bases, J lost 1 base, and 17 bases lay in between. This chain's CDR3 is CASSYDPRLVSQETQYF. For the CDR3, the DNA is TGTGCCAGCAGTTACGATCCCCGACTGGTTTCCCAAGAGACCCAGTACTTC.

The rearrangement uses TRBV7-9 and TRBJ2-1, with unresolved D. Per the germline V gene, CDR1 is SEHNR and CDR2 is FQNEAQ (reference sequence). Trimming shortened V by 3 bases and J by 8 bases, and 17 bases separated the two germline ends. CDR3 length equals 15 residues. CDR3 loop: CASSFNMGKDDEQFF. Here the CDR3 DNA reads TGTGCCAGCAGCTTTAATATGGGGAAGGATGATGAGCAGTTCTTC.

The rearrangement uses TRBV29-1 and TRBJ1-1; D uncertain. V shed 2 bases and J shed 0 bases, with 7 bases lying between them. This CDR3 region has 13 residues. The germline V gene has CDR1 SQVTM and CDR2 ANQGSEA. The CDR3: CSVERVMNTEAFF. The CDR3 coding sequence is TGCAGCGTTGAACGGGTTATGAACACTGAAGCTTTCTTT.

This CDR3 is CAWSPLTEQFF. The DNA for the CDR3 is TGTGCCTGGAGCCCGTTGACTGAGCAGTTCTTC. The chain uses TRBV30 and TRBJ2-1; D is uncertain. V dropped 3 bases and J dropped 9 bases, with 9 bases sitting between them. The CDR3 covers 11 residues. The germline CDR1 and CDR2 sequences are GTSNPN and SVGIG (reference sequence). The full variable domain, completed using reference TRBV30 and TRBJ2-1, is SQTIHQWPATLVQPVGSPLSLECTVEGTSNPNLYWYRQAAGRGLQLLFYSVGIGQISSEVPQNLSASRPQDRQFILSSKKLLLSDSGFYLCAWSPLTEQFFGPGTRLTVL.

The CDR3 here is CASSYRTGTSGRTDTQYF. The CDR3 coding sequence is TGTGCCAGCAGTTACCGCACCGGGACTAGCGGGAGAACAGATACGCAGTATTTT. V gene TRBV6-8 combines with J gene TRBJ2-3, with TRBD2 matching over 14 bases. The CDR3 contains 18 residues. V lost 2 bases, J lost 3 bases, and 7 bases stayed unmatched. Germline assignment: CDR1 MNHGY and CDR2 SAAAGT.

For this clonotype: Mismatch with germline at one junction end may stem from a read error. The rearrangement uses TRBV5-1 and TRBJ2-7; D might be TRBD1 (6 bases). This CDR3 is built from 14 residues. CDR1 SGHRS and CDR2 YFSETQ come from the germline V gene. This CDR3 reads CASSPGTLSYEQYF. CDR3 coding DNA: TGTGCCAGCAGTCCCGGGACACTCTCCTACGAGCAGTACTTC.

This clonotype showed up just a few times. The V call is TRBV20-1, the J call TRBJ2-1, with TRBD2 identical over 8 bases. Germline V gene data show CDR1 as DFQATT and CDR2 as SNEGSKA (reference sequence). Trimming removed 2 bases from V and 15 bases from J; junction bases left unmatched: 9. CDR3 length: 12 amino acids. CDR3 sequence reads: CSARTPGLVVFF. The CDR3 region has the DNA TGCAGTGCTAGAACACCGGGACTAGTCGTGTTCTTC.

This clonotype was detected a few times. DNA for the CDR3: TGTGCCAGCAGCCCTATGGGACAGGGGGTCGACGAGCAGTACTTC. It codes for CASSPMGQGVDEQYF. The V gene is TRBV7-9, the J gene TRBJ2-7; 11 bases fit TRBD1. After removal of 5 bases from V and 5 bases from J, the junction contained 8 bases not matched to a gene. Germline lookup yields CDR1 SEHNR and CDR2 FQNEAQ (reference sequence). This CDR3 contains 15 residues.

The chain recombines TRBV4-2 with TRBJ2-3, with D hard to call. Germline loops: CDR1 LGHNA, CDR2 YNFKEQ. CDR3 size: 15 residues. Trimming pared 0 bases from V and 3 bases from J, leaving 10 bases between. The CDR3, as DNA: TGTGCCAGCAGCCAAGATCAGGTGGCAACAGATACGCAGTATTTT. As protein: CASSQDQVATDTQYF.

The chain combines TRBV5-1 with TRBJ2-2; D gene unclear. This CDR3 region has 15 residues. Germline V lookup: CDR1 SGHRS, CDR2 YFSETQ. The germline V and J ends were trimmed by 0 bases and 3 bases, with 9 bases remaining between them. CDR3 in DNA: TGCGCCAGCAGCTTGGTATGGCGCGACACCGGGGAGCTGTTTTTT. Residues: CASSLVWRDTGELFF.

V gene TRBV20-1 combines with J gene TRBJ2-1; TRBD1 aligns across 9 bases. Germline loops: CDR1 DFQATT, CDR2 SNEGSKA (reference sequence). The CDR3 spans 13 residues. J gave up 13 bases and V 3 bases, and 10 bases lay outside the gene matches. Written as DNA, the CDR3 is TGCAGTGCTAGGGGGACAGGGCGCTGGTCCCAGTTCTTC. It yields the protein CSARGTGRWSQFF.

The genes are TRBV6-6 and TRBJ2-7; D perhaps matches TRBD2 (6 bases). Germline loops: CDR1 MNHNY, CDR2 SVGAGI (reference sequence). CDR3 size: 16 residues. The V and J ends lost 2 bases and 0 bases respectively, with 14 bases between them. CDR3 DNA: TGTGCCAGCAGTTACGGCGGCGGGACCTCCTCCTACGAGCAGTACTTC. This sequence encodes CASSYGGGTSSYEQYF.

J is TRBJ2-1 and V is TRBV10-3; tentative D call: TRBD1 (6 bases). Germline CDR1 and CDR2: ENHRY and SYGVKD. Trimming took 4 bases from V and 7 from J, leaving 17 bases between them. This CDR3 is 15 amino acids long. Here the CDR3 reads CAISGGPGVGNEQFF. The CDR3 DNA follows: TGTGCCATCAGTGGGGGCCCAGGGGTCGGGAATGAGCAGTTCTTC.

V gene TRBV9 combines with J gene TRBJ2-5, with D uncertain. The CDR3 totals 17 residues. Germline lookup yields CDR1 SGDLS and CDR2 YYNGEE. The V and J ends lost 0 bases and 2 bases respectively, with 17 bases between them. For the CDR3, the DNA is TGTGCCAGCAGCGTAGGTTCCCTCATAGCCGCTCAAGAGACCCAGTACTTC. Its protein product is CASSVGSLIAAQETQYF.